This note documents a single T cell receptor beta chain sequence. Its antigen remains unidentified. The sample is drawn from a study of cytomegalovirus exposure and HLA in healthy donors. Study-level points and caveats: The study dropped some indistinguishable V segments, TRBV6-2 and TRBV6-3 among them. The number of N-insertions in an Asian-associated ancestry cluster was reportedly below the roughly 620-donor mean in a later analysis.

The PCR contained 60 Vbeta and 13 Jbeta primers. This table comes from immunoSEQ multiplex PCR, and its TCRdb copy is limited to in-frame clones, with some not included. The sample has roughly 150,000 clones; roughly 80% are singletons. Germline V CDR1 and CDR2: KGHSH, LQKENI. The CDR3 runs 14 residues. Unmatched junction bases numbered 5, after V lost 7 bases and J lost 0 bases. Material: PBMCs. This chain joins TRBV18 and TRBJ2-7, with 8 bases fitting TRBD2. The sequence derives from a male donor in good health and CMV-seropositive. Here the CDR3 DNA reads TGTGCCAGCTTGCGGAGCGGGAGCTCCTACGAGCAGTACTTC. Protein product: CASLRSGSSYEQYF.